This T cell receptor beta chain stems from a study of T-cell reconstitution after alpha-beta-depleted transplantation in children. Study-level findings and limits: Roughly two months post-transplant, alpha-beta T cells reportedly originated from several hundred graft clones that had expanded. Some patients showed high day-60 TCRbeta diversity, which derived from surviving recipient T cells and thymic progenitors. The main origin of T-cell counts and diversity one year after transplant was newly produced T cells.

In its sample, this clonotype was seen a few times. As yet, its antigen is unknown. The library targeted TCRbeta and was prepared with unique molecular identifiers. TCRdb reprocessed the PCR reads with MiXCR, giving one entry per CDR3 protein. This table has about 580,000 distinct CDR3 sequences, 20% to 25% appearing once. The CDR3 extends over 13 amino acids. Trimming shortened V by 6 bases and J by 8 bases, and 17 bases separated the two germline ends. Germline loops: CDR1 DFQATT, CDR2 SNEGSKA (reference sequence). V gene TRBV20-1 combines with J gene TRBJ2-1; the D gene is possibly TRBD2 (5 bases). This TCR was sampled from a boy under three years old who had a stem cell transplant for acute myeloid leukemia, so the T cells may come from the graft donor. This specimen was PBMCs, mostly from graft donor cells, taken 360 days after TCRalphabeta/CD19-depleted stem cell transplant. CDR3 region: CSADLGLADEQFF. CDR3 DNA: TGCAGTGCCGACCTCGGGCTAGCAGATGAGCAGTTCTTC.